Following are 8 T cell receptor beta chains from one sample sequenced in a study of technical replicates of blood from several donors. Clones were read by immunoSEQ multiplex PCR, and TCRdb kept only the in-frame ones, dropping some. Altogether around 80,000 clones are present, roughly 98% being singletons, with the ten largest covering less than 0.25%. The sequencing sample was made of T cells isolated from PBMCs. All receptors derive from a human donor in good health.

This chain joins TRBV20-1 and TRBJ1-1, with a tentative D call TRBD1 (6 bases). V lost 5 bases to trimming and J lost 10 bases, with 11 bases between them. Germline V gene sequence: CDR1 DFQATT, CDR2 SNEGSKA (reference sequence). This CDR3 comprises 10 residues. The CDR3 is CSAEQGLAFF. The DNA for the CDR3 is TGCAGTGCTGAACAGGGTTTAGCTTTCTTT.

This sequence joins TRBV4-3 and TRBJ2-2, with a tentative D call TRBD1 (6 bases). There are 17 residues in the CDR3. The germline gives CDR1 LGHNA, CDR2 YSLEER. Trimming pared 0 bases from V and 7 bases from J, leaving 18 bases between. The CDR3, as DNA: TGCGCCAGCAGCCAAGAGGTTTTAGGGGGAAAAGGCGGGGAGCTGTTTTTT. This codes for CASSQEVLGGKGGELFF.

This rearrangement joins TRBV4-3 to TRBJ1-5; D unresolved. V shed 0 bases and J shed 2 bases, with 11 bases lying between them. CDR1 is LGHNA, CDR2 YSLEER, per germline. The CDR3 runs to 16 residues. For the CDR3, the DNA is TGCGCCAGCAGCCAAGATCGGGGAGAAGGCAATCAGCCCCAGCATTTT. It is translated as CASSQDRGEGNQPQHF.

This sequence joins TRBV7-2 and TRBJ1-2; possible D gene TRBD1, 6 bases. The germline V gene has CDR1 SGHTA and CDR2 FQGNSA. Trimming left V 2 bases short and J 8 bases short, with 21 bases between. CDR3 length: 16 residues. Here the CDR3 DNA reads TGTGCCAGCAGCTTAAGCGTTAGGACAGTGCAGGGAGGCTACACCTTC. It translates to CASSLSVRTVQGGYTF.

The J gene is TRBJ2-1, the V gene TRBV10-3; 11 bases are shared with TRBD2. From germline, CDR1 is ENHRY and CDR2 SYGVKD. The CDR3 extends over 15 amino acids. Germline trimming cut 7 bases from V and 6 bases from J; bases unmatched to any gene: 8. This CDR3 reads CAITVSGRAGNEQFF. In DNA, the CDR3 is TGTGCCATCACGGTTAGCGGGAGGGCCGGCAATGAGCAGTTCTTC.

The chain recombines TRBV4-1 with TRBJ2-3; 8 bases match TRBD2. The CDR3 is 16 residues long. V shed 2 bases and J 5 bases; nucleotides not matched to a gene: 9. Per germline, CDR1 MGHRA and CDR2 YSYEKL. CDR3 protein: CASSQSPGLVIDTQYF. The DNA for the CDR3 is TGCGCCAGCAGCCAATCACCGGGACTAGTGATAGATACGCAGTATTTT.

This chain connects TRBV5-6 to TRBJ2-2, with 11 bases matching TRBD2. Per germline, CDR1 SGHDT and CDR2 YYEEEE. Trimming took 4 bases from V and 2 from J; bases not matched to a gene: 13. The CDR3 totals 19 residues. The DNA for the CDR3 is TGTGCCAGCAGCGCACTTCCGGGACTAGCGGTTACCAACACCGGGGAGCTGTTTTTT. Translation gives CASSALPGLAVTNTGELFF.

The chain carries TRBV29-1 and TRBJ1-1; a weak D match, TRBD1 (5 bases). Germline-derived CDR1 and CDR2 are SQVTM and ANQGSEA. The length of the CDR3 is 11 residues. The CDR3 bases are TGCGGAAATCAGGGTAACACTGAAGCTTTCTTT. Its protein product is CGNQGNTEAFF. The full variable domain, in which reference TRBV29-1 and TRBJ1-1 provide the parts outside the CDR3, is SAVISQKPSRDICQRGTSLTIQCQVDSQVTMMFWYRQQPGQSLTLIATANQGSEATYESGFVIDKFPISRPNLTFSTLTVSNMSPEDSSIYLCGNQGNTEAFFGQGTRLTVV.